Listed here is a single T cell receptor beta chain. Study processing details: Amplified reference gene primers provided the basis for estimating nucleated cell counts. Only in-frame clones appear in the TCRdb table, and some are missing; sequencing was by immunoSEQ multiplex PCR. V, J and clone size are taken as reported in that table, and D and trimming were inferred from the DNA itself. The sample has 90,000 or so clones, approximately 86% seen once. This CDR3 is built from 13 residues. Germline CDR1 ENHRY, CDR2 SYGVKD. Trimming stripped 5 bases from V and 10 bases from J, with 12 bases between. The sample comes from a study of blood T cell repertoires in COVID-19. Overall study: Both acute and convalescent COVID-19 samples were obtained from the United States, Italy and Spain. From T cells, B-cell-depleted T cells, or PBMCs came the material, which was cDNA or gDNA.

The material sequenced was peripheral blood. The chain combines TRBV10-3 with TRBJ1-6, with D maybe TRBD1 (5 bases). The source is an older man with active or convalescent COVID-19. CDR3 bases: TGTGCCATCAGTCTCCAACAGGAATCACCCCTCCACTTT. Its protein product is CAISLQQESPLHF.